This TCR beta chain was observed in a study of radiotherapy plus CTLA-4 blockade in lung cancer (dated by TCRdb to between 2017 and 2018). Broadly, across the study: Objective responses were observed in approximately 19% of enrolled patients, and disease control was achieved in roughly 30%. General study outcomes and caveats: After treatment with radiotherapy and ipilimumab, TCR clones that originated in tumors expanded in peripheral blood. The strongest predictors of response, as reported, were early dynamic changes in blood T cell clones along with a rise in serum interferon-beta after radiation.

Concerning this clone: Its specific antigen is unknown. No qualities accompany the bases; no much larger clone lies one base away.

In this study, focal radiation therapy paired with CTLA-4 blockade (ipilimumab) was tested in patients who had chemo-refractory metastatic non-small-cell lung cancer. The receptor library was made with the immunoSEQ multiplex PCR assay. As stored in TCRdb, this immuneACCESS dataset retains in-frame rearrangements with V and J assigned. A fraction of the clones does not appear; measured against another copy, unresolved V genes explain less than half of the discrepancy, and the remainder lacks a known reason. The sample includes roughly 53,000 clones, with approximately 80% observed a single time. In total, the top ten clones hold 3.2% of the sample. From V the trimming removes 4 bases and from J it removes 6 bases, while the gene matches leave 7 bases of the junction unaccounted for. The CDR3 holds 16 amino acids from the cysteine to the phenylalanine. Only the CDR3 DNA stays, 48 bases, in frame from base 1. Per the germline V gene, MDHEN is the CDR1 and SYDVKM is the CDR2.

This chain is built from TRBV28 and TRBJ2-3; TRBD2 lines up with 13 middle nucleotides. The sequence was collected from a human donor with non-small cell lung cancer who had a partial response to radiotherapy plus ipilimumab. Sequenced material: peripheral blood, taken from a patient treated with radiotherapy plus ipilimumab. In nucleotide form, the sequence is TGTGCCAGCAGTTCCGGACTAGCGGGGGACGGGGATACGCAGTATTTT. Translated, it gives CASSSGLAGDGDTQYF.